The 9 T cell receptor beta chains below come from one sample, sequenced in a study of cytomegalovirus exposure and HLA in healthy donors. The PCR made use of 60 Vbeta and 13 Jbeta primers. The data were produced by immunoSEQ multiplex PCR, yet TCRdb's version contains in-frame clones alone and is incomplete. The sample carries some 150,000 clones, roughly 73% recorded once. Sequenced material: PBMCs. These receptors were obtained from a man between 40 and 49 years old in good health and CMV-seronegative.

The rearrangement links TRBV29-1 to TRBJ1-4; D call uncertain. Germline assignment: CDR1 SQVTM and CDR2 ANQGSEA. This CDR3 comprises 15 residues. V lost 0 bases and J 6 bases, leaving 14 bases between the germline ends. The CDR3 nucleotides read TGCAGCGTTGAAGATCTGGGCAGGTGGTATGAAAAACTGTTTTTT. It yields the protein CSVEDLGRWYEKLFF.

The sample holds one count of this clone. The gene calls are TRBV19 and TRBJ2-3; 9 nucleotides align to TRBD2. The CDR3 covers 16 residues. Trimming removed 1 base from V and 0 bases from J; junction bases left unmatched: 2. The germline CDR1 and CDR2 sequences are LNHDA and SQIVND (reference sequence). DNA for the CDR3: TGTGCCAGTAGTATAGGGCTAGCGGGGAGCACAGATACGCAGTATTTT. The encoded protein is CASSIGLAGSTDTQYF.

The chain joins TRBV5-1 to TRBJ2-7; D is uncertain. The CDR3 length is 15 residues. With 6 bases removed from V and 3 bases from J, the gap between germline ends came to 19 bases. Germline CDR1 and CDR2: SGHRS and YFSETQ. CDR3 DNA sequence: TGCGCCAGCACCTCTTCCCCCACTAAAGGCTACGAGCAGTACTTC. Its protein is CASTSSPTKGYEQYF.

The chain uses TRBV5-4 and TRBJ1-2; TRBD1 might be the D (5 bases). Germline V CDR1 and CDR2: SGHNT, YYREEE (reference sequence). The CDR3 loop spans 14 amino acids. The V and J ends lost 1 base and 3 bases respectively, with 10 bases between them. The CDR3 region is CASSLRGLYYGYTF. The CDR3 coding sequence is TGTGCCAGCAGCTTGCGGGGGTTGTACTATGGCTACACCTTC.

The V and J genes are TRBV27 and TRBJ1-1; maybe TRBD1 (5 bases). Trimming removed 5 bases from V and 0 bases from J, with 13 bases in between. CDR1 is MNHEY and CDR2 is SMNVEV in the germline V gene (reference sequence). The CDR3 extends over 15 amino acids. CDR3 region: CASSKLDRVNTEAFF. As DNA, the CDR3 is TGTGCCAGCAGTAAACTCGACAGAGTGAACACTGAAGCTTTCTTT.

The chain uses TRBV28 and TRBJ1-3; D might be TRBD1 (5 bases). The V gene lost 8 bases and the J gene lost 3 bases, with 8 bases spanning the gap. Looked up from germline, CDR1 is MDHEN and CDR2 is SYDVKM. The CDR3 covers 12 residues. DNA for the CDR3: TGTGCCAGCCAGGGATTTGGAAACACCATATATTTT. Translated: CASQGFGNTIYF.

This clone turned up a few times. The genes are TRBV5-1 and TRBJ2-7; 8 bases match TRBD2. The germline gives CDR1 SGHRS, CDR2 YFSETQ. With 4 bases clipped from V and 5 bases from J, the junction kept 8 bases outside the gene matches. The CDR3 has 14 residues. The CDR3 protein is CASSVRGGGNEQYF. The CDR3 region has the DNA TGCGCCAGCAGCGTACGGGGGGGCGGGAACGAGCAGTACTTC.

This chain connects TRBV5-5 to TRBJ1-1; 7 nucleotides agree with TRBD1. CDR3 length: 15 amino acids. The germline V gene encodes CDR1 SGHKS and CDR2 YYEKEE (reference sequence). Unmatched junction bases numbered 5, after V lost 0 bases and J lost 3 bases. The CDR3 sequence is CASSLVGQAHTEAFF. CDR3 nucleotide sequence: TGTGCCAGCAGCTTGGTAGGACAGGCGCACACTGAAGCTTTCTTT.

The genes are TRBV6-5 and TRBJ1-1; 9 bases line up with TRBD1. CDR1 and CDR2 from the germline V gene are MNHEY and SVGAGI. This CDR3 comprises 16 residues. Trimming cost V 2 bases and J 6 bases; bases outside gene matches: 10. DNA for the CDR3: TGTGCCAGCAGTTACGCGAGGGGGACAGGGATGGCTGAAGCTTTCTTT. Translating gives CASSYARGTGMAEAFF.